This T cell receptor beta chain was sequenced for a study of blood T cell repertoires in COVID-19. The CDR3 length is 16 residues. The germline gives CDR1 LNHNV, CDR2 YYDKDF (reference sequence). The V end was cut by 0 bases, the J end by 1 base, with 10 bases between. Here immunoSEQ multiplex PCR was the method, and the copy in TCRdb shows in-frame clones only, minus some. The sample yields about 62,000 clones, 80% to 90% seen once. The clonotype was recovered from a woman aged 60-75 years with COVID-19, enrolled during active disease. V is TRBV15 and J is TRBJ2-1; D remains unclear. The sequenced sample consisted of peripheral blood. The CDR3 bases are TGTGCCACCAGCAGAGATATAGTCCCGTCCTACAATGAGCAGTTCTTC. This codes for CATSRDIVPSYNEQFF.